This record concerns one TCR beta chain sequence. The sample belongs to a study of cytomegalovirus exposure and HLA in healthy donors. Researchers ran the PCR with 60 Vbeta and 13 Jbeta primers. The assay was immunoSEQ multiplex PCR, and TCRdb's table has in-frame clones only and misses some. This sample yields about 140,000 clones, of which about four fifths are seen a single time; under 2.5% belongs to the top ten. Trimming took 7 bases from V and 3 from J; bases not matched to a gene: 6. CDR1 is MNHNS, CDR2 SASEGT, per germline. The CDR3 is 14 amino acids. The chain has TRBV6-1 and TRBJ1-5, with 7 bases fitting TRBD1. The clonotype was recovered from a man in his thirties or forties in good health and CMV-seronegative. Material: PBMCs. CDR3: CASNRDSLNQPQHF. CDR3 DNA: TGTGCCAGCAATAGGGACAGTCTCAATCAGCCCCAGCATTTT.